Listed below are T cell receptor beta chains from one sample, sequenced in a study of blood T cell repertoires in COVID-19. TCRdb keeps only in-frame clones here, not all; method: immunoSEQ multiplex PCR. The data show more than 150,000 clones, about 86% seen once. The sequenced sample consisted of peripheral blood. The receptors come from a man under 40 with active or convalescent COVID-19. CDR3s include the opening cysteine and the closing phenylalanine or tryptophan. The order of the fields is V gene, J gene, D gene, CDR3 protein. A D gene is named only where the DNA matches it firmly.

TRBV27	TRBJ1-1	.	CASSFYQAGTEAFF
TRBV7-8	TRBJ1-1	TRBD1	CASSEWDRKNTEAFF
TRBV30	TRBJ1-4	.	CAWSPFNEKLFF
TRBV19	TRBJ1-2	.	CASSSGGGYTF
TRBV28	TRBJ1-2	TRBD1	CASSQLDRAGYTF
TRBV14	TRBJ2-4	TRBD1	CASSQGTGGSKNIQYF
TRBV5-1	TRBJ2-3	TRBD2	CASSNSGGAEDTQYF
TRBV7-2	TRBJ2-1	TRBD2	CASSTTGGGSNEQFF
TRBV5-4	TRBJ1-1	TRBD1	CASSLDPDRVSEAFF
TRBV5-4	TRBJ1-1	.	CASSLDMLNTEAFF
TRBV19	TRBJ1-4	TRBD1	CASRTGPAEKLFF
TRBV2	TRBJ1-1	TRBD1	CASSEARDRGRGTEAFF
TRBV30	TRBJ2-1	TRBD2	CAWSPTSGSQFF
TRBV6-4	TRBJ1-1	.	CASSEIPNTEAFF
TRBV6-5	TRBJ1-1	.	CASSYEVVTEAFF
TRBV27	TRBJ2-5	TRBD2	CASSSTFAGVQETQYF
TRBV7-3	TRBJ1-1	TRBD1	CASSAKQGRTEAFF
TRBV4-3	TRBJ2-3	.	CASSQGAGSTDTQYF
TRBV27	TRBJ1-3	.	CASSSSYSSGNTIYF
TRBV24-1	TRBJ2-7	TRBD2	CATSEASGTYEQYF
TRBV19	TRBJ2-3	.	CASSGGSADTQYF
TRBV7-9	TRBJ1-1	.	CASSRDTEAFF
TRBV7-6	TRBJ2-2	TRBD2	CASSLGLAGVTGELFF
TRBV6-4	TRBJ2-2	TRBD2	CASSGGGAGELFF
TRBV25-1	TRBJ2-5	.	CASSVIATQYF
TRBV7-8	TRBJ2-7	TRBD2	CASSPSGLFYEQYF
TRBV7-8	TRBJ1-1	TRBD1	CATGTGPNTEAFF
TRBV10-2	TRBJ2-3	.	CASSEPGGRDLTDTQYF
TRBV9	TRBJ2-3	TRBD2	CASSVNMGGADTQYF
TRBV5-1	TRBJ2-3	.	CATSPEGVVADTQYF
TRBV9	TRBJ1-2	.	CASSVLDGPGGGYTF
TRBV5-8	TRBJ2-7	TRBD1	CASSSSLRTGAGEQYF
TRBV4-1	TRBJ1-6	TRBD1	CASSHPPGQGVLNSPLHF
TRBV9	TRBJ1-1	.	CASSTPRGGLNTEAFF
TRBV28	TRBJ1-6	.	CASSFSDSPLHF
TRBV7-9	TRBJ2-1	TRBD1	CASRIGGLLPHEQFF
TRBV5-1	TRBJ2-1	TRBD2	CASTETRGGGDYNEQFF
TRBV5-6	TRBJ2-1	.	CASSLRQVAMGIGQFF
TRBV6-5	TRBJ1-5	TRBD1	CASSQGQGLNQPQHF
TRBV6-8	TRBJ2-5	.	CASSYPKDGTVETQYF
TRBV6-5	TRBJ2-1	.	CASSFRLGTASYEQFF
TRBV24-1	TRBJ1-4	.	CATSEEGPNEKLFF
TRBV5-4	TRBJ1-3	.	CASSLGRAPGNTIYF
TRBV19	TRBJ1-2	TRBD1	CASSITRDRVKLNYGYTF
TRBV10-1	TRBJ2-3	TRBD1	CASSGQGQGQDTQYF
TRBV10-3	TRBJ1-3	.	CAISRQEPHSGNTIYF
TRBV9	TRBJ2-1	.	CASSVVYEGGNEQFF
TRBV5-4	TRBJ2-3	.	CASSLALTRQADTQYF
TRBV19	TRBJ1-3	.	CASTAHGGSGNTIYF
TRBV30	TRBJ2-1	TRBD2	CAWSEGLSNEQFF
TRBV5-1	TRBJ2-6	TRBD1	CASSLEGTGPGVGSGANVLTF
TRBV11-2	TRBJ1-2	.	CASSLHYEYGYTF
TRBV6-2/TRBV6-3	TRBJ1-1	.	CASSSPRTAIPEAFF
TRBV12-3/TRBV12-4	TRBJ1-2	.	CASSSQGAGGYTF
TRBV19	TRBJ1-2	TRBD1	CASSTPGQGYGYTF
TRBV14	TRBJ1-2	.	CASSHRVYYGYTF
TRBV2	TRBJ2-5	TRBD2	CASSRAGTTKETQYF